This TCR beta chain was recovered during a study of radiation and T cells in renal cell carcinoma. The CDR3 sequence is 15 residues long. CDR1 and CDR2 from the germline V gene are SNHLY and FYNNEI. The ends were cut back, 2 bases at V and 0 bases at J, with 8 bases in the middle. Described time point: baseline pretreatment blood. Treatment noted: 15 Gy SBRT to primary tumor, nephrectomy 4 weeks later. Clear cell pathology was present in this patient's renal cell carcinoma. Assay: immunoSEQ multiplex PCR; the TCRdb copy retains only in-frame clones and omits some. This sample carries 94,000 or so clones, 70% to 85% of them seen once, and the ten largest clones take roughly 6.8%.

The chain links TRBV2 to TRBJ1-3; D is undetermined. The input for sequencing was blood, taken from a patient whose treatment included radiotherapy and nephrectomy. The TCR originated in a man aged 55-75 years with renal cell carcinoma. Written as DNA, the CDR3 is TGTGCCAGCAGTGAATTAGGACTCTCTGGAAACACCATATATTTT. This codes for CASSELGLSGNTIYF. Filled out from reference TRBV2 and TRBJ1-3, the complete variable domain reads EPEVTQTPSHQVTQMGQEVILRCVPISNHLYFYWYRQILGQKVEFLVSFYNNEISEKSEIFDDQFSVERPDGSNFTLKIRSTKLEDSAMYFCASSELGLSGNTIYFGEGSWLTVV.